This TCR beta chain was captured by sequencing in a study of Graves' ophthalmopathy and Graves' hyperthyroidism. RNA transcripts were the template, and TCR beta CDR3 regions were amplified from them. Second-round multiplex PCR came after first-round RT-PCR with HTBI primers. One entry per CDR3 protein, called by TCRdb with MiXCR from the multiplex PCR reads. The sample contains some 160,000 distinct CDR3 sequences, roughly two fifths of which appear only once. Certain patients were not enrolled. These were patients with other autoimmune diseases, uncontrolled infections, pregnancy or lactation. Clinicians diagnosed using symptoms, serum thyroxine, TRAb, thyroid ultrasound and orbital computed tomography. This clonotype has a count of ten or more. No antigen is known for it. Study-level points and caveats: Built on 13 signatures, a model told ophthalmopathy apart from stable hyperthyroidism with 85% to 90% sensitivity and 80% to 82% specificity.

This receptor was identified in a man aged 30 to 45 with Graves' ophthalmopathy. The sequenced sample consisted of peripheral blood.

The CDR3 sequence is CASSQQPEGFYEQYF. DNA for the CDR3: TGCGCCAGCAGCCAACAGCCGGAAGGTTTCTACGAGCAGTACTTC. J is TRBJ2-7 and V is TRBV4-1; D unclear. Germline V CDR1 and CDR2: MGHRA, YSYEKL. The CDR3 has 15 residues. The V gene lost 2 bases and the J gene lost 3 bases, with 14 bases spanning the gap.